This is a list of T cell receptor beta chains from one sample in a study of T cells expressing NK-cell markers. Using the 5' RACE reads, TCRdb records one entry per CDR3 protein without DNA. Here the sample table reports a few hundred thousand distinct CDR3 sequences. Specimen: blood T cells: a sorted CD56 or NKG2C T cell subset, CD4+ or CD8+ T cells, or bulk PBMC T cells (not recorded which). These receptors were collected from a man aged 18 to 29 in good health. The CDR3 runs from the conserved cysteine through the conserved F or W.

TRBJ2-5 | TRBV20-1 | CRADPGARETQYF
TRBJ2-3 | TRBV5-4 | CASSPWREGTSTDTQYF
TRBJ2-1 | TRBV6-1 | CASTKRARRVAFYNEQFF
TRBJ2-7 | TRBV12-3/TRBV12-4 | CASSLDLEQYF
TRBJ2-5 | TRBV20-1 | CSAPMAGGQETQYF
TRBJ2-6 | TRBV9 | CASSGARGANVLTF
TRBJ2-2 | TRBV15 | CATSRVLTGELFF
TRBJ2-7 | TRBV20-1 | CSANPPTSGTGREQYF
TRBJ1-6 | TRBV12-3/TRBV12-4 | CASTLVGGASPLHF
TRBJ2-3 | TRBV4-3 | CASSQDGTSGSSADTQYF
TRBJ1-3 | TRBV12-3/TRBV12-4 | CASSPQGGAGNTIYF
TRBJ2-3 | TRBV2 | CASDHPGGSPDTQYF
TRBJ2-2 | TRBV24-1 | CATSGNRDLNTGELFF
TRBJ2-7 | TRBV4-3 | CASSQEGRRESNEQYF
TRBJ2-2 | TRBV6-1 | CASSATASGELFF
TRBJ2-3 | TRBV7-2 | CASSISTGTSRTDTQYF
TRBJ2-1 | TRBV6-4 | CASSDEDDSYNEQFF
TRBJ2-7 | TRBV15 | CATETGGISYEQYF
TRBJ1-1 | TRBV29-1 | CSAQLQGHPRNTEAFF
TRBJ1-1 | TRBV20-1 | CSASPPDSTEAFF
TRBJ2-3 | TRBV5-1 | CASSGVTDTQYF
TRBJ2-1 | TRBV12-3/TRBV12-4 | CASSLDRGPHNEQFF
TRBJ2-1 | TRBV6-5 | CASSYFGTSGNEQFF
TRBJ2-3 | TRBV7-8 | CASSGRGGRTDTQYF
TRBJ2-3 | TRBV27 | CASSLWGRTEGGDTQYF
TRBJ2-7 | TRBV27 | CASSSIRDWEQYF
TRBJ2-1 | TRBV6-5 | CASRYEGGGTSSEQFF
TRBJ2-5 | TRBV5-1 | CARDLVGPQDTQYF
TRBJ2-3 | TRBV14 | CASSQTRATDTQYF
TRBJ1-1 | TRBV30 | CALDRADTEAFF